The clone carrying this TCR beta chain was seen repeatedly, ten times or more. Its matching antigen is unknown. Researchers took RNA transcripts and amplified TCR beta CDR3 regions from them. After a first-round RT-PCR with HTBI primers, a second-round multiplex PCR was run. TCRdb redid the calling of the multiplex PCR reads with MiXCR, one entry per CDR3 protein. The table has about 740,000 distinct CDR3 sequences, roughly 40% seen once. This sample is drawn from a study of Graves' ophthalmopathy and Graves' hyperthyroidism. Overall study context: Before any treatment was given, at initial diagnosis, peripheral blood was collected. Broader study findings: Prediction of ophthalmopathy progression reached roughly 70% sensitivity and 72% to 80% specificity.

V trimming: 2 bases; J trimming: 2 bases; junction bases outside the gene matches: 2. The germline V gene has CDR1 LNHDA and CDR2 SQIVND (reference sequence). There are 15 residues in the CDR3. This receptor was taken from an adult man with Graves' ophthalmopathy. The source material was peripheral blood. The genes are TRBV19 and TRBJ1-5; 8 bases align to TRBD1. The CDR3 DNA follows: TGTGCCAGTAGTATATCGGGACAGGGCAATCAGCCCCAGCATTTT. This gives the protein CASSISGQGNQPQHF.